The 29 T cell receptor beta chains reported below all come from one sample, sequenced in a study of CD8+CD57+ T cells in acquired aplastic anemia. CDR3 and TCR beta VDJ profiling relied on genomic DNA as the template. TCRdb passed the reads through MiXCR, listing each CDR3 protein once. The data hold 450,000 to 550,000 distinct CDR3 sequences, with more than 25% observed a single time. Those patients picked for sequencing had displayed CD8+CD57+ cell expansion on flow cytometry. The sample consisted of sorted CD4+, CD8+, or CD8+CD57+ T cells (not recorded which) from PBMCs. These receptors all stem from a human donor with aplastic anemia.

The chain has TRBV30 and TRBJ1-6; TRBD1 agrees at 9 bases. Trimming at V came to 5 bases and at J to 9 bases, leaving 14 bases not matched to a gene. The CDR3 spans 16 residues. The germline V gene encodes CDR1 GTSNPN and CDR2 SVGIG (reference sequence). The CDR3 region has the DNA TGTGCCTGGGTACCACAGGGGGCTATGTATGGTTCACCCCTCCACTTT. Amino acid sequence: CAWVPQGAMYGSPLHF.

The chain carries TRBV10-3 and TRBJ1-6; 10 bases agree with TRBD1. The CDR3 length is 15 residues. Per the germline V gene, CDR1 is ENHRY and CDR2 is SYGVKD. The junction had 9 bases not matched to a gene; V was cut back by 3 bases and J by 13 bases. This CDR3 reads CAISDGGQGTSPLHF. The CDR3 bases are TGTGCCATCAGTGACGGGGGACAGGGGACCTCGCCCCTCCACTTT.

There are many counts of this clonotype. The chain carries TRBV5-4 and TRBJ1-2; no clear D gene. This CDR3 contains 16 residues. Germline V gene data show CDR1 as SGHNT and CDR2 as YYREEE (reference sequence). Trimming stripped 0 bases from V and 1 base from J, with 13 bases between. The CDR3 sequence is CASSLVGPKLNYGYTF. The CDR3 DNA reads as TGTGCCAGCAGCTTGGTGGGCCCTAAGCTTAACTATGGCTACACCTTC.

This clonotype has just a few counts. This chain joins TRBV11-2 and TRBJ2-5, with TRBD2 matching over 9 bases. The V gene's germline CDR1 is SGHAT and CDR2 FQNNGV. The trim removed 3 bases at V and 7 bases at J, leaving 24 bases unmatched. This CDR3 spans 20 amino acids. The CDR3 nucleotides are TGTGCCAGCAGCTTTACACCGGGGGGGCCGGGACTAGCCTCCCGGGGGACCCAGTACTTC. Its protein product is CASSFTPGGPGLASRGTQYF.

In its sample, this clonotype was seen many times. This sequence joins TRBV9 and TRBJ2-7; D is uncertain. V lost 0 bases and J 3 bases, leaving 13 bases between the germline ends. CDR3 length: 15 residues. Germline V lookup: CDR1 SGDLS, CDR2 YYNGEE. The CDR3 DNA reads TGTGCCAGCAGCGTAGGGGCTAGTGATAGCTACGAGCAGTACTTC. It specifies CASSVGASDSYEQYF.

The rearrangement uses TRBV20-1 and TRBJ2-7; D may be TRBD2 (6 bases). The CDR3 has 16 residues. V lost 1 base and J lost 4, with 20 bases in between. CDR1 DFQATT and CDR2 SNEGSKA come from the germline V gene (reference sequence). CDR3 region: CSARGSLTSGAYEQYF. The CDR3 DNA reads TGCAGTGCTAGAGGGTCCTTGACTAGTGGTGCTTACGAGCAGTACTTC.

The CDR3 DNA is TGTGCCACCAAGGGGGGGGAGAACACTGAAGCTTTCTTT. It encodes CATKGGENTEAFF. The chain employs TRBV5-4 and TRBJ1-1; the D gene is possibly TRBD1 (6 bases). With 9 bases removed from V and 1 base from J, the gap between germline ends came to 13 bases. This CDR3 region has 13 residues. Germline V gives CDR1 SGHNT, CDR2 YYREEE (reference sequence).

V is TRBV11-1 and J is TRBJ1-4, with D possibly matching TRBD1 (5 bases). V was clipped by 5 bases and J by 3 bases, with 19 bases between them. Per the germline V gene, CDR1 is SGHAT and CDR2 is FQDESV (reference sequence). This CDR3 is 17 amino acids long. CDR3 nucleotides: TGTGCCAGCAGCCTAGAGACTGGGGGTACGGCTAATGAAAAACTGTTTTTT. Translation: CASSLETGGTANEKLFF.

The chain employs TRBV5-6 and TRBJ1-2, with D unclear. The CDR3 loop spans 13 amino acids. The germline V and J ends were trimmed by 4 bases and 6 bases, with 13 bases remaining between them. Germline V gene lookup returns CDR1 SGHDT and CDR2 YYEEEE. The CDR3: CASSRMGRDGYTF. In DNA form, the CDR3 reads TGTGCCAGCAGCCGGATGGGAAGGGATGGCTACACCTTC.

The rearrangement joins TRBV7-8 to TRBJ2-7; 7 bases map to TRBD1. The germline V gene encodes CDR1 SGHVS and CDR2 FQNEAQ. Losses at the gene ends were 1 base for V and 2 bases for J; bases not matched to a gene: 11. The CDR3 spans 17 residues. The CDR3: CASSLVISGTATYEQYF. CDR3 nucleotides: TGTGCCAGCAGCTTAGTAATTTCCGGGACAGCGACCTACGAGCAGTACTTC.

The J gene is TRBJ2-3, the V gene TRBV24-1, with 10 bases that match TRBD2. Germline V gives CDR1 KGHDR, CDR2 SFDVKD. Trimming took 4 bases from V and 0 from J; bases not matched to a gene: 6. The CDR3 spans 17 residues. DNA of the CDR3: TGTGCCACCAGTGACCCGGGACTAGCGTTTAGCACAGATACGCAGTATTTT. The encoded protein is CATSDPGLAFSTDTQYF.

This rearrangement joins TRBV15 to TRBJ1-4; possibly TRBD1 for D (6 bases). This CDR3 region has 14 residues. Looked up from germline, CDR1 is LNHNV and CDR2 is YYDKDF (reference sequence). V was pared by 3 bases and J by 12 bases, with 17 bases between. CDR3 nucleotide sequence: TGTGCCACCAGCAGCAGAGGGGGGTCCCAAGAACTGTTTTTT. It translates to CATSSRGGSQELFF.

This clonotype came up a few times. The CDR3 sequence is CASSPQAGLNTEAFF. The CDR3 nucleotides are TGTGCCAGCAGCCCCCAGGCGGGCCTAAACACTGAAGCTTTCTTT. The V call is TRBV7-8, the J call TRBJ1-1; D is undetermined. This CDR3 spans 15 amino acids. With 5 bases removed from V and 2 bases from J, the gap between germline ends came to 15 bases. Per germline, CDR1 SGHVS and CDR2 FQNEAQ.

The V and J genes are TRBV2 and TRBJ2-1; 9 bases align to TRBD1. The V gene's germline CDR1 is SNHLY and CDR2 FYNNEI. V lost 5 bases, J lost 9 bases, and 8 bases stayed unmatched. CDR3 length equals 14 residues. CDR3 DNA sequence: TGTGCCAGCAGTTGGGACAGGGAGAAGGGTGAGCAGTTCTTC. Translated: CASSWDREKGEQFF.

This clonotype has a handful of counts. CDR3 sequence: CASSFPPRSSGNTIYF. DNA of the CDR3: TGTGCCAGCAGCTTCCCCCCCCGGAGCTCTGGAAACACCATATATTTT. This chain joins TRBV5-6 and TRBJ1-3; the D is unclear. V lost 2 bases and J lost 0, with 12 bases in between. The CDR3 extends over 16 amino acids. Germline V gene sequence: CDR1 SGHDT, CDR2 YYEEEE.

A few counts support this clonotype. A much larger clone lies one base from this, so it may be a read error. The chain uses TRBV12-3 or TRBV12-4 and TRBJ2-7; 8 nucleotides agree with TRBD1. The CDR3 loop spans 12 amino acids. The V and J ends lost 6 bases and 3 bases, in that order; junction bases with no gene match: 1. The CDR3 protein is CASRDRVYEQYF. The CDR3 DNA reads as TGTGCCAGCAGGGACAGGGTCTACGAGCAGTACTTC.

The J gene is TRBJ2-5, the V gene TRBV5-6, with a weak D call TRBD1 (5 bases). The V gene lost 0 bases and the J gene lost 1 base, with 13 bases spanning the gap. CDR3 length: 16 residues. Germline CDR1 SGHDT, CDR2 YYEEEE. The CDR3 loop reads CASSLVATAIQETQYF. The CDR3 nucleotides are TGTGCCAGCAGCTTGGTGGCGACAGCAATCCAAGAGACCCAGTACTTC.

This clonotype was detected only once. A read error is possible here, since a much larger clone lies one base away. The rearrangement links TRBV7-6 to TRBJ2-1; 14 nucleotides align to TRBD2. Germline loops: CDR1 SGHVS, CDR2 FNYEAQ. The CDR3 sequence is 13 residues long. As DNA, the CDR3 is TGTGCCGGCAGCTTAGCGACTAGCGGGAGGGCGTTCTTC. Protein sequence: CAGSLATSGRAFF.

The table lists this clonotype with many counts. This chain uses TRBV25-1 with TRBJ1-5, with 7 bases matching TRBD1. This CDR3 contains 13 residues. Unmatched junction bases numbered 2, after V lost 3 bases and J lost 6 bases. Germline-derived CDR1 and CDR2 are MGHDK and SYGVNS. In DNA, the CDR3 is TGTGCCAGCAGTGAGGCAGGGGGTCAGCCCCAGCATTTT. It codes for CASSEAGGQPQHF.

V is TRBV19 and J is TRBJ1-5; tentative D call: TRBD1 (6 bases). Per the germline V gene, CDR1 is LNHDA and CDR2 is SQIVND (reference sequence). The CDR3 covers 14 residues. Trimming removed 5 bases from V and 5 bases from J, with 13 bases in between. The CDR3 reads CASSDSGAHQPQHF. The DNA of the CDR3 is TGTGCCAGTAGTGATTCAGGGGCGCATCAGCCCCAGCATTTT.

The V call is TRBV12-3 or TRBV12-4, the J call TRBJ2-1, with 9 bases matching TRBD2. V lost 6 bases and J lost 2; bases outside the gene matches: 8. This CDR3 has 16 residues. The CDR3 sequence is CASRLRREGTYNEQFF. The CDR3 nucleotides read TGTGCCAGCAGGTTGCGGCGGGAGGGAACCTACAATGAGCAGTTCTTC.

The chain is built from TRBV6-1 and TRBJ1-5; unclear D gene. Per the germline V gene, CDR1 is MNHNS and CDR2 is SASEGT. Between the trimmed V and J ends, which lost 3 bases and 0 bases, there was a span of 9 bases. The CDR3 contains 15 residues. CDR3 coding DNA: TGTGCCAGCAGTGAGGGTTCCAATAGCAATCAGCCCCAGCATTTT. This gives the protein CASSEGSNSNQPQHF.

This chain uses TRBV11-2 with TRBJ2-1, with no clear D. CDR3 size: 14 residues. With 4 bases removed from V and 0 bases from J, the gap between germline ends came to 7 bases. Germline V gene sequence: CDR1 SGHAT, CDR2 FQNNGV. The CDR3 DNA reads TGTGCCAGCAGCTCCCAAGTCTCCTACAATGAGCAGTTCTTC. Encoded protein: CASSSQVSYNEQFF.

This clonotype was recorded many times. CDR3 bases: TGTGCCAGCAGTGAAGCCGTCGGACAGATCTACGAGCAGTACTTC. Its translation: CASSEAVGQIYEQYF. V usage is TRBV2 and J usage is TRBJ2-7; D perhaps matches TRBD1 (6 bases). With 0 bases removed from V and 3 bases from J, the gap between germline ends came to 12 bases. CDR3 length: 15 residues. From germline, CDR1 is SNHLY and CDR2 FYNNEI.

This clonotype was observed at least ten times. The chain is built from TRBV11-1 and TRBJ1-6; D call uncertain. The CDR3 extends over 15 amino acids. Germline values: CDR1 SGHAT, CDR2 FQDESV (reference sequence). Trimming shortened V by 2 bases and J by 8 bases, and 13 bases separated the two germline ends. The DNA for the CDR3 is TGTGCCAGCAGCTTAAGCGAGGGCTCACATTCACCCCTCCACTTT. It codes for CASSLSEGSHSPLHF. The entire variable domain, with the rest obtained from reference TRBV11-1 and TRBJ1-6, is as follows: EAEVAQSPRYKITEKSQAVAFWCDPISGHATLYWYRQILGQGPELLVQFQDESVVDDSQLPKDRFSAERLKGVDSTLKIQPAELGDSAMYLCASSLSEGSHSPLHFGNGTRLTVT.

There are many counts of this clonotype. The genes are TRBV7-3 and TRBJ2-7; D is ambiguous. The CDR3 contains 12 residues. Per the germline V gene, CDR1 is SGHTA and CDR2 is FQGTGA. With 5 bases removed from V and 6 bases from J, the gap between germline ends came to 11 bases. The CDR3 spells CASSAGKGEQYF. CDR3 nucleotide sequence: TGTGCCAGCAGCGCCGGTAAGGGCGAGCAGTACTTC.

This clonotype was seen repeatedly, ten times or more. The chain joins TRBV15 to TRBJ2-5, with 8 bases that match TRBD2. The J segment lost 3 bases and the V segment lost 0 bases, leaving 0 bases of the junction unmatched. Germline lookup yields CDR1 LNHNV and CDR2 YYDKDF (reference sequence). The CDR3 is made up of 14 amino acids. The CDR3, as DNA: TGTGCCACCAGCAGAGATAGCGGGAAAGAGACCCAGTACTTC. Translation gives CATSRDSGKETQYF.

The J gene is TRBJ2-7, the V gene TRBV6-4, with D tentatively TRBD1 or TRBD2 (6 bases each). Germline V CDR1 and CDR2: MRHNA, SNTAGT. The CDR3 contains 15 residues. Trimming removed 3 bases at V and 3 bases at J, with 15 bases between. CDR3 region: CASSEVGGHGYEQYF. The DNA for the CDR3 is TGTGCCAGCAGTGAAGTTGGGGGGCACGGCTACGAGCAGTACTTC.

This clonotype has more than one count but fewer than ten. CDR3 sequence reads: CASSSSRFTGDSYEQYF. In nucleotides, the CDR3 is TGTGCCAGCAGCTCCTCTCGGTTTACAGGTGATAGTTACGAGCAGTACTTC. V usage is TRBV7-8 and J usage is TRBJ2-7; possibly TRBD1 for D (5 bases). Trimming pared 4 bases from V and 4 bases from J, leaving 23 bases between. The germline V gene encodes CDR1 SGHVS and CDR2 FQNEAQ. The CDR3 contains 17 residues.